The 16 T cell receptor beta chains below come from one sample, sequenced in a study of shared clonotypes between healthy human individuals. Method: immunoSEQ multiplex PCR; TCRdb's copy keeps in-frame clones and lacks some. The profile covers about 960,000 clones, with roughly 72% appearing a single time and around 1.4% taken by the ten largest. The sample was memory CD4+ T cells sorted from blood. Subset in this sample: CD45RA-negative fraction. These receptors were collected from a man younger than 35 in good health.

This clone was seen more than once but under ten times. A much larger clone lies a single base off, so this may be a read error. Other DNA sequences within the sample encode an identical CDR3. The chain combines TRBV28 with TRBJ2-7; D gene unclear. Germline lookup yields CDR1 MDHEN and CDR2 SYDVKM. The CDR3 sequence is 12 residues long. V lost 6 bases to trimming and J lost 3 bases, with 9 bases between them. The CDR3 DNA is TGTGCCAGCAGCCCCGACATCTACGAGCAGTACTTC. It specifies CASSPDIYEQYF.

This clone came up a few times. The same CDR3 also results from other DNA sequences found in this sample. J is TRBJ2-5 and V is TRBV5-1, with 8 bases fitting TRBD1. Germline trimming cut 0 bases from V and 2 bases from J; bases unmatched to any gene: 0. Per germline, CDR1 SGHRS and CDR2 YFSETQ. CDR3 size: 14 residues. CDR3 loop: CASSLGTGQETQYF. CDR3 DNA sequence: TGCGCCAGCAGCTTGGGGACAGGGCAAGAGACCCAGTACTTC.

This chain connects TRBV18 to TRBJ2-3; no definite D call. This CDR3 is 15 amino acids long. In germline, CDR1 is KGHSH, CDR2 LQKENI. V lost 3 bases and J lost 1, with 11 bases in between. The CDR3 reads CASSPGQARTDTQYF. The DNA of the CDR3 is TGTGCCAGCTCACCGGGCCAGGCCCGCACAGATACGCAGTATTTT.

The chain carries TRBV25-1 and TRBJ1-4; no reliable D call. Germline V gene lookup returns CDR1 MGHDK and CDR2 SYGVNS. Deletions cut 10 bases from V and 5 bases from J, with 23 bases between. This CDR3 spans 16 amino acids. DNA for the CDR3: TGTGCCATTCCCCCCCCGGCGTGGGGTACGAATGAAAAACTGTTTTTT. Residues: CAIPPPAWGTNEKLFF.

In its sample, this clone was seen once. The chain recombines TRBV4-2 with TRBJ2-7, with a tentative D call TRBD1 (6 bases). From germline, CDR1 is LGHNA and CDR2 YNFKEQ. V was cut by 1 base and J by 5 bases, with 21 bases left in between. The CDR3 loop spans 17 amino acids. The DNA for the CDR3 is TGTGCCAGCAGCCAAGCTTCTGGGGGCAGTCTTATAAACGAGCAGTACTTC. Its protein is CASSQASGGSLINEQYF.

This chain joins TRBV25-1 and TRBJ1-4, with 7 bases identical to TRBD1. Germline assignment: CDR1 MGHDK and CDR2 SYGVNS. With 6 bases clipped from V and 4 bases from J, the junction kept 5 bases outside the gene matches. The CDR3 covers 14 residues. The DNA for the CDR3 is TGTGCCAGCAGACGACAGGGTGGTAATGAAAAACTGTTTTTT. This sequence encodes CASRRQGGNEKLFF.

The genes are TRBV15 and TRBJ2-1, with 9 bases fitting TRBD2. Germline CDR1 and CDR2: LNHNV and YYDKDF (reference sequence). The J segment lost 3 bases and the V segment lost 6 bases, leaving 3 bases of the junction unmatched. The CDR3 has 14 amino acids. This chain's CDR3 is CATSGGGGYNEQFF. CDR3 DNA: TGTGCCACCAGTGGCGGGGGGGGCTACAATGAGCAGTTCTTC.

This clone has a handful of counts. The chain carries TRBV5-1 and TRBJ2-1; 12 nucleotides align to TRBD2. The V gene's germline CDR1 is SGHRS and CDR2 YFSETQ. The CDR3 contains 18 residues. V dropped 1 base and J dropped 8; count of bases not matched to a gene: 13. Here the CDR3 DNA reads TGCGCCAGCAGCTTGACGCTAGCGGGGGGGCATAGGTTCGATGAGCAGTTCTTC. The encoded protein is CASSLTLAGGHRFDEQFF.

Only one count was recorded for this clone. The CDR3 bases are TGTGCCAGCAGCCTCCAGGGGACCGCTGGAAACACCATATATTTT. This sequence encodes CASSLQGTAGNTIYF. The genes are TRBV11-2 and TRBJ1-3, with D possibly TRBD1 on 6 matching bases. This CDR3 spans 15 amino acids. The V gene lost 5 bases and the J gene lost 2 bases, with 13 bases spanning the gap. Germline values: CDR1 SGHAT, CDR2 FQNNGV.

The chain uses TRBV6-1 and TRBJ2-7; 11 nucleotides match TRBD2. This CDR3 is 13 amino acids long. The germline gives CDR1 MNHNS, CDR2 SASEGT. The J segment lost 5 bases and the V segment lost 11 bases, leaving 8 bases of the junction unmatched. The CDR3 nucleotides are TGTGCCGTTCGTAGCGGGAGGGCCCACGAGCAGTACTTC. Protein product: CAVRSGRAHEQYF.

This clone was seen only a few times. The CDR3 sequence: CASSQVVQDYPYEQYF. CDR3 DNA sequence: TGTGCCAGCAGCCAAGTAGTACAGGACTACCCCTACGAGCAGTACTTC. The V and J genes are TRBV14 and TRBJ2-7; a possible D gene is TRBD2 (6 bases). Trimming took off 1 base at V and 2 bases at J, with 15 bases between the two ends. The CDR3 is 16 amino acids. Germline values: CDR1 SGHDN, CDR2 FVKESK.

With respect to this clone: The identical CDR3 is also encoded by other nucleotide sequences in the sample. The rearrangement links TRBV7-2 to TRBJ2-3, with 11 bases aligning to TRBD2. Trimming removed 0 bases from V and 5 bases from J; junction bases left unmatched: 7. Germline V gene sequence: CDR1 SGHTA, CDR2 FQGNSA. The CDR3 is 17 residues long. CDR3 loop: CASSLALLAGAGDTQYF. CDR3 coding DNA: TGTGCCAGCAGCTTAGCTCTACTAGCGGGAGCGGGAGATACGCAGTATTTT.

This clone was seen just once. This chain uses TRBV7-2 with TRBJ2-3; 13 nucleotides line up with TRBD2. This CDR3 has 16 residues. J gave up 6 bases and V 1 base, and 4 bases lay outside the gene matches. Germline assignment: CDR1 SGHTA and CDR2 FQGNSA. The CDR3 nucleotides read TGTGCCAGCAGCTTAGGGACTAGCGGGAGAGGGGATACGCAGTATTTT. Translation gives CASSLGTSGRGDTQYF.

CDR3 in amino acids: CASPKSPGQNYNSPLHF. The CDR3 DNA reads TGTGCCAGCCCAAAATCCCCGGGACAAAACTATAATTCACCCCTCCACTTT. The chain links TRBV21-1 to TRBJ1-6; the DNA was not compared with TRBD1, the D call given in the table. TRBV21-1 is a pseudogene locus. The CDR3 has 17 residues.

Concerning this clone: A much larger clone lies one base from this, so it may be a read error. Other nucleotide sequences in the sample specify the same CDR3. V and J are TRBV30 and TRBJ2-7, with 9 bases aligning to TRBD1. Germline CDR1 and CDR2: GTSNPN and SVGIG (reference sequence). Losses at the gene ends were 0 bases for V and 3 bases for J; bases not matched to a gene: 3. The CDR3 covers 14 residues. CDR3 in amino acids: CAWSVGTGIYEQYF. Here the CDR3 DNA reads TGTGCCTGGAGTGTAGGGACAGGGATCTACGAGCAGTACTTC.

V gene TRBV5-4 combines with J gene TRBJ2-7, with 12 nucleotides matching TRBD2. Per the germline V gene, CDR1 is SGHNT and CDR2 is YYREEE (reference sequence). With V trimmed by 4 bases and J by 7 bases, 9 bases remained unmatched. The CDR3 length is 15 residues. CDR3 nucleotide sequence: TGTGCCAGCAGCATCCAGACTAGCGGGAGTGAAGAGCAGTACTTC. It yields the protein CASSIQTSGSEEQYF.